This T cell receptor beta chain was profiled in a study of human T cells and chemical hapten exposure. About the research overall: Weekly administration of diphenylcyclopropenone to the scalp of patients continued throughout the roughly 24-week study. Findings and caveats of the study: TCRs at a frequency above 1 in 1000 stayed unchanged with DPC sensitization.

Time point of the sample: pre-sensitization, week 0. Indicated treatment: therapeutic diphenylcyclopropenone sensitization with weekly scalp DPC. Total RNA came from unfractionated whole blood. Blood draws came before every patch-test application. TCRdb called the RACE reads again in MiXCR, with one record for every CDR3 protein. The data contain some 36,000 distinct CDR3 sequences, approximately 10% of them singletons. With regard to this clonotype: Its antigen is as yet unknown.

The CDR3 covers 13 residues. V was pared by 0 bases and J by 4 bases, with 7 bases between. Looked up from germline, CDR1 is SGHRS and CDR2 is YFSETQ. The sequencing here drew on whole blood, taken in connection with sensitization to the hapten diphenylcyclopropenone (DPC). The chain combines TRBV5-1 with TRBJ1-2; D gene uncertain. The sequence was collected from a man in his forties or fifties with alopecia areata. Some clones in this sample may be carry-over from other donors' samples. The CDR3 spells CASSLGERYGYTF. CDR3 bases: TGCGCCAGCAGCTTGGGGGAACGCTATGGCTACACCTTC.